A selection of T cell receptor beta chains follows, all from one sample in a study of cytomegalovirus exposure and HLA in healthy donors. This table comes from immunoSEQ multiplex PCR, and its TCRdb copy is limited to in-frame clones, with some not included. The sample includes about 180,000 clones, 70% to 90% of them seen just once. The specimen sequenced was PBMCs. Receptors originate from a woman in her twenties or thirties in good health and CMV-seronegative. Each CDR3 is given with its conserved first and last residue. The order of the fields is J gene, clone size, D gene, V gene, CDR3 DNA, CDR3 protein. A D gene is named only where the DNA matches it firmly. Clone size is stated in some rows and not others, as once, few, many or a class when expanded.

j_call: TRBJ1-1; clone_size: once; d_call: TRBD1; v_call: TRBV30; cdr3_nt: TGTGCCTGGAGTGTAAATTCCCGGGACAGGGTGTTCTGGAACACTGAAGCTTTCTTT; cdr3_aa: CAWSVNSRDRVFWNTEAFF
j_call: TRBJ2-7; clone_size: NA; d_call: NA; v_call: TRBV28; cdr3_nt: TGTGCCAGCAGTCCACCCGCCCCAGGGCGCGGCCACGAGCAGTACTTC; cdr3_aa: CASSPPAPGRGHEQYF
j_call: TRBJ2-2; clone_size: NA; d_call: NA; v_call: TRBV7-9; cdr3_nt: TGTTCCAGCAGCTTAGGCAGCACCGGGGAGCTGTTTTTT; cdr3_aa: CSSSLGSTGELFF
j_call: TRBJ1-1; clone_size: NA; d_call: TRBD1; v_call: TRBV4-1; cdr3_nt: TGCGCCAGCAGCCCTTCGACAGGGTGGACCACTGAAGCTTTCTTT; cdr3_aa: CASSPSTGWTTEAFF
j_call: TRBJ1-2; clone_size: NA; d_call: TRBD1; v_call: TRBV7-2; cdr3_nt: TGTGCCAGCAGCTACCAACAGGGGAACTATGGCTACACCTTC; cdr3_aa: CASSYQQGNYGYTF
j_call: TRBJ2-7; clone_size: NA; d_call: NA; v_call: TRBV27; cdr3_nt: TGTGCCAGCAGTTTTTCCCGACAGGCCACCTACGAGCAGTACTTC; cdr3_aa: CASSFSRQATYEQYF
j_call: TRBJ2-2; clone_size: few; d_call: NA; v_call: TRBV5-1; cdr3_nt: TGCGCCAGCAGGGAACAGGACACCGGGGAGCTGTTTTTT; cdr3_aa: CASREQDTGELFF
j_call: TRBJ1-2; clone_size: NA; d_call: NA; v_call: TRBV7-2; cdr3_nt: TGTGCCAGCAGCTTAGATCAGATCCGGCAGGCCTATGGCTACACCTTC; cdr3_aa: CASSLDQIRQAYGYTF
j_call: TRBJ2-7; clone_size: NA; d_call: NA; v_call: TRBV11-1; cdr3_nt: TGTGCCAGCAGCATCCCGCCGCAGGACGAGCAGTACTTC; cdr3_aa: CASSIPPQDEQYF
j_call: TRBJ2-7; clone_size: NA; d_call: NA; v_call: TRBV20-1; cdr3_nt: TGCAGTGCAGCGACAGGCGAGCAGTACTTC; cdr3_aa: CSAATGEQYF
j_call: TRBJ1-2; clone_size: NA; d_call: TRBD1; v_call: TRBV29-1; cdr3_nt: TGCAGCGTTGTCGGGACAGGGAGTTCTAACTATGGCTACACCTTC; cdr3_aa: CSVVGTGSSNYGYTF
j_call: TRBJ1-5; clone_size: NA; d_call: NA; v_call: TRBV30; cdr3_nt: TGTGCCTGGAGTGTTCAGGGTGGGCAGCCCCAGCATTTT; cdr3_aa: CAWSVQGGQPQHF
j_call: TRBJ1-6; clone_size: NA; d_call: NA; v_call: TRBV25-1; cdr3_nt: TGTGCCAGCAGTGAATTGGCAGGGCCCAATTCCCCCCTCCACTTT; cdr3_aa: CASSELAGPNSPLHF
j_call: TRBJ2-5; clone_size: NA; d_call: NA; v_call: TRBV6-4; cdr3_nt: TGTGCCAGCAGTGAATGGGCAGGGAAAGGGACCCAGTACTTC; cdr3_aa: CASSEWAGKGTQYF
j_call: TRBJ2-1; clone_size: NA; d_call: TRBD2; v_call: TRBV15; cdr3_nt: TGTGCCACCAGCCGAGGGACTAGCGCCTACAATGAGCAGTTCTTC; cdr3_aa: CATSRGTSAYNEQFF
j_call: TRBJ1-2; clone_size: NA; d_call: TRBD1; v_call: TRBV29-1; cdr3_nt: TGCAGCGTCCCCCGACAGGGAGGCTATGGCTACACCTTC; cdr3_aa: CSVPRQGGYGYTF
j_call: TRBJ2-3; clone_size: few; d_call: TRBD1; v_call: TRBV5-1; cdr3_nt: TGCGCCAGCCGGACCCTGACAGGGGGAAGCACAGATACGCAGTATTTT; cdr3_aa: CASRTLTGGSTDTQYF
j_call: TRBJ2-5; clone_size: NA; d_call: NA; v_call: TRBV6-5; cdr3_nt: TGTGCCAGCAGTTACAGGGGAGAGACCCAGTACTTC; cdr3_aa: CASSYRGETQYF
j_call: TRBJ2-7; clone_size: NA; d_call: TRBD1; v_call: TRBV9; cdr3_nt: TGTGCCAGCAGCCTAAGGGACAGATCCTACGAGCAGTACTTC; cdr3_aa: CASSLRDRSYEQYF
j_call: TRBJ2-2; clone_size: NA; d_call: TRBD2; v_call: TRBV11-2; cdr3_nt: TGTGCCAGCAGCTTAGGACCGGGACTAGCGCCCGGGGAGCTGTTTTTT; cdr3_aa: CASSLGPGLAPGELFF